The present T cell receptor (beta chain) was sequenced within a study of shared clonotypes between healthy human individuals (dated by TCRdb to about 2020). Turning to the overall study: A couple of women and a few men aged 18 to 49 years were included in the cohort. Per donor, three plates each were used for CD4 naive and CD4 memory, two for CD8 naive, and one for CD8 memory. Libraries were prepared and TCR repertoires were sequenced by different laboratories using diverse techniques, in order to increase sequencing depth and limit assay-specific biases. Per donor, leukapheresis produced somewhere between about 0.94 and 9 billion PBMCs. Blood TCR repertoires of 5 or 6 healthy adults were deeply sequenced to estimate repertoire size and the extent of clonotype sharing between individuals. What the study reported, not specific to this receptor: Incomplete sequencing was indicated by rarefaction of sorted-subset datasets, despite the large sequencing depth. Pairwise subsampling led to the expectation that sequencing depth would affect the degree of clonotype sharing among donors. About 5% of naive CD4, approximately 3.7% of naive CD8, around 2.3% of memory CD4, and roughly 0.4% of memory CD8 clonotypes were shared across several donors. Because the study included a small number of donors, the genetic and exposure-history diversity represented was limited. Sampling was restricted to blood, and TCR repertoires in tissue are likely to differ from TCR repertoires in blood. Clonotypes shared by all four sorted-subset donors showed higher generation probabilities than non-shared clonotypes. Larger estimated clonotype richness was generally found for naive subsets than for memory subsets.

A word on this clone: Its binding antigen is unknown. Within one base of it there is no much larger clone, and no base qualities were kept.

From the cysteine up to the phenylalanine, the CDR3 has a length of 16 residues. Only the CDR3 DNA stays, 48 bases, in frame from base 1. CDR1 and CDR2 are read off the germline V gene as SGHTA and FQGNSA. V is reduced by 3 bases and J by 5 bases, leaving a spacing of 14 bases between them. The donors were healthy, HIV-negative adults with no recently reported acute infections or vaccinations. Only Caucasian adults living in Nashville, Tennessee, USA were represented among the donors. CD4+ T cells were enriched by magnetic negative selection, after which naive cells were positively selected on CD45RA and the negative fraction was taken as the memory subset. After blood collection by leukapheresis, PBMCs were isolated using Ficoll-Histopaque density gradient centrifugation and then cryopreserved in the vapor phase of liquid nitrogen. Purity and quantity of every magnetically sorted T cell population were checked by analytical flow cytometry. Genomic DNA was isolated from each sorted fraction and quantified by UV absorbance on a Nanodrop 2000c.

TCR CDR3 regions were amplified from genomic DNA by multiplex PCR using the deep immunoSEQ assay. Extracted genomic DNA from each cell subset was spread evenly across all wells of several immunoSEQ 96-well plates, with each plate serving as a replicate. For sorted subsets, roughly 0.2 ug genomic DNA, equal to some 28,000 T cell genomes, was loaded into each replicate PCR. Purified libraries were quantified with a Qubit 3.0 fluorometer, sized on a Bioanalyzer 2100, and re-quantified with the KAPA Library Quantification kit. Every immunoSEQ 96-well plate was sequenced on a separate single-read 150-cycle Illumina NextSeq 550 flow cell. From the authors' description of their analysis: Because only junctional sequences without quality scores were contained in the immunoSEQ output, filtering matching that applied to full-length reads could not be performed. Sequences were annotated with PyIR, a Python wrapper for IgBLAST v1.9, and V/J genes and CDR3 were assigned using IMGT germline references. Reads were filtered out if the reads had weak V/J assignments (E-value above 1e-6), no CDR3, stop codons, out-of-frame junctions, or ambiguous translated residues. V3J clonotypes were defined by identical inferred V gene, J gene, and CDR3 amino acid sequence. Percentage overlap between repertoires was calculated by dividing the number of shared unique clonotypes by the size of the smaller repertoire. Three approaches were used to assess repertoire richness: RTK rarefaction, the Chao1 estimator, and Recon v2.1 estimates of unobserved clonotypes. Generation probabilities for all TCRbeta clonotypes obtained by the gDNA method from a handful of donors were computed using OLGA. Entries here come from immuneACCESS through TCRdb and include only in-frame sequences with V and J called. Some clones fail to appear in such tables; in the studies checked, an unresolved V gene covers under half of the shortfall, and the cause of the remainder is unknown. V and J calls and clone size are those listed in that table; D and trimming were worked out from the DNA. The sample table contains about 2.4 million clones; only one count was recorded for approximately 92% of them. The ten biggest clones cover 0.13% to 0.15% of the sample.

Sequencing was performed on naive CD4+ T cells sorted from blood. The intended sense of this specimen's cell subset or site label: CD45RA+ positively selected. The receptor comes from a man aged 18-30 years in good health. In this chain, TRBV7-2 is recombined with TRBJ1-6, with TRBD1 perhaps the D gene, on 6 matching bases. The CDR3 protein sequence reads: CASSLTGTIDNSPLHF. The DNA is TGTGCCAGCAGCTTGACCGGGACAATAGATAATTCACCCCTCCACTTT.